Below are 28 T cell receptor beta chains sequenced from a single sample in a study of control samples from healthy donors and cancer patients. The method was immunoSEQ multiplex PCR; TCRdb's version includes in-frame clones alone and lacks a portion of them. The top ten hold 2.9% of the sample, which has approximately 120,000 clones, over 75% seen once. The specimen was blood. These receptors were taken from a man aged 60-69 years in good health.

The CDR3 protein is CASTAMGPQHF. The CDR3 DNA reads as TGTGCCAGCACCGCCATGGGGCCCCAGCATTTT. The chain employs TRBV28 and TRBJ1-5, with D hard to call. Trimming pared 7 bases from V and 9 bases from J, leaving 10 bases between. CDR1 and CDR2 from the germline V gene are MDHEN and SYDVKM. The CDR3 loop spans 11 amino acids.

The chain combines TRBV6-6 with TRBJ1-5; 8 bases fit TRBD1. The CDR3 is 18 residues long. Trimming at V came to 5 bases and at J to 0 bases, leaving 12 bases not matched to a gene. Germline V gene sequence: CDR1 MNHNY, CDR2 SVGAGI (reference sequence). The chain's CDR3 is CASSRSQGGFNSNQPQHF. CDR3 in DNA: TGTGCCAGCAGTAGATCACAGGGGGGATTTAATAGCAATCAGCCCCAGCATTTT.

The chain joins TRBV6-5 to TRBJ1-2; tentative D call: TRBD1 (6 bases). Deletions cut 0 bases from V and 2 bases from J, with 13 bases between. The CDR3 runs 16 residues. Per germline, CDR1 MNHEY and CDR2 SVGAGI. This CDR3 is CASSYSGGRPNYGYTF. The CDR3 DNA reads as TGTGCCAGCAGTTACTCTGGGGGCAGACCAAACTATGGCTACACCTTC.

This clone has a single count. The chain employs TRBV19 and TRBJ2-5, with D possibly being TRBD2 (7 bases). CDR3 size: 15 residues. The V gene lost 4 bases and the J gene lost 4 bases, with 16 bases spanning the gap. CDR1 LNHDA and CDR2 SQIVND come from the germline V gene (reference sequence). The CDR3 DNA reads TGTGCCAGTAGTACGGGGGGCGCGGGTCGAGAGACCCAGTACTTC. Amino acids: CASSTGGAGRETQYF.

This chain joins TRBV6-6 and TRBJ1-5; D not certain. The CDR3 spans 13 residues. V lost 3 bases, J lost 3 bases, and 6 bases lay in between. The germline CDR1 and CDR2 sequences are MNHNY and SVGAGI (reference sequence). CDR3 bases: TGTGCCAGCAGTTATAGCCCCAATCAGCCCCAGCATTTT. This translates into CASSYSPNQPQHF.

The chain employs TRBV2 and TRBJ2-7, with 10 bases aligning to TRBD1. Germline assignment: CDR1 SNHLY and CDR2 FYNNEI. CDR3 size: 13 residues. V was clipped by 9 bases and J by 3 bases; unmatched bases: 5. The CDR3 region has the DNA TGTGCCAGAACCCGGGACAGGGGCTACGAGCAGTACTTC. The encoded protein is CARTRDRGYEQYF. Based on the CDR3 plus reference TRBV2 and TRBJ2-7, the full variable domain is EPEVTQTPSHQVTQMGQEVILRCVPISNHLYFYWYRQILGQKVEFLVSFYNNEISEKSEIFDDQFSVERPDGSNFTLKIRSTKLEDSAMYFCARTRDRGYEQYFGPGTRLTVT.

For the CDR3, the DNA is TGTGCCAGCTCACCCGGGACAACCTCCTACGAGCAGTACTTC. This gives the protein CASSPGTTSYEQYF. The rearrangement joins TRBV18 to TRBJ2-7; a weak D match, TRBD1 (6 bases). V was shortened by 3 bases and J by 0 bases, with 9 bases between the two germline ends. Germline lookup yields CDR1 KGHSH and CDR2 LQKENI. This CDR3 region has 14 residues. Complete variable domain (other parts from reference TRBV18 and TRBJ2-7): NAGVMQNPRHLVRRRGQEARLRCSPMKGHSHVYWYRQLPEEGLKFMVYLQKENIIDESGMPKERFSAEFPKEGPSILRIQQVVRGDSAAYFCASSPGTTSYEQYFGPGTRLTVT.

This CDR3 reads CASSQGGSGEQEKLFF. The CDR3 nucleotides read TGTGCCAGCAGCCAAGGTGGGTCAGGGGAACAGGAAAAACTGTTTTTT. The chain is built from TRBV4-2 and TRBJ1-4; D possibly corresponds to TRBD1 (6 bases). The CDR3 spans 16 residues. Per the germline V gene, CDR1 is LGHNA and CDR2 is YNFKEQ. Deletions cut 1 base from V and 8 bases from J, with 17 bases between.

This clone was detected a few times. The chain is built from TRBV25-1 and TRBJ2-3; D ambiguous. The germline CDR1 and CDR2 sequences are MGHDK and SYGVNS. This CDR3 contains 15 residues. V was trimmed by 5 bases and J by 2 bases, leaving 14 bases between them. This CDR3 is CASSPLGSLTDTQYF. The DNA of the CDR3 is TGTGCCAGCAGTCCCCTGGGGTCCCTCACAGATACGCAGTATTTT.

The V gene is TRBV7-3, the J gene TRBJ1-1; D gene unclear. Trimming took 2 bases from V and 4 from J, leaving 8 bases between them. CDR3 length: 13 residues. CDR1 is SGHTA, CDR2 FQGTGA, per germline. This chain's CDR3 is CASSLLRSTEAFF. CDR3 nucleotide sequence: TGTGCCAGCAGCTTATTACGTAGCACTGAAGCTTTCTTT.

The chain is built from TRBV6-5 and TRBJ1-4; D not certain. The CDR3 loop spans 16 amino acids. The V and J ends lost 8 bases and 0 bases respectively, with 16 bases between them. Germline V gene sequence: CDR1 MNHEY, CDR2 SVGAGI. CDR3: CASGYSSYATNEKLFF. The CDR3 coding sequence is TGTGCCAGCGGATACTCCAGCTACGCAACTAATGAAAAACTGTTTTTT.

Notes on this clone: Compared with germline, one end of the junction differs, possibly owing to a read error. V is TRBV2 and J is TRBJ1-3; 7 bases match TRBD1. CDR1 and CDR2 from the germline V gene are SNHLY and FYNNEI. CDR3 length: 15 amino acids. Written as DNA, the CDR3 is TGTGCCAGCAGAGGCGGGACAGTCTCTGGAAGCACCATATATTTT. Translation: CASRGGTVSGSTIYF.

The chain recombines TRBV3-1 (or the pseudogene TRBV3-2) with TRBJ1-2; possible D gene TRBD1, 5 bases. Trimming took 0 bases from V and 7 from J, leaving 15 bases between them. The CDR3 has 15 residues. The germline V gene encodes CDR1 LGHDT and CDR2 YNNKEL (reference sequence). The CDR3 nucleotides are TGTGCCAGCAGCCAAGATCCAGGGCTGGCGGGTGGCTACACCTTC. Its protein is CASSQDPGLAGGYTF.

This clone was seen only once. V gene TRBV7-8 combines with J gene TRBJ1-2; D remains ambiguous. CDR3 length: 14 residues. Trimming pared 0 bases from V and 10 bases from J, leaving 15 bases between. The germline V gene encodes CDR1 SGHVS and CDR2 FQNEAQ. DNA of the CDR3: TGTGCCAGCAGCTTAGCGTCACAGATGGATTCCTACACCTTC. Protein sequence: CASSLASQMDSYTF.

In this sample, this clone turned up a few times. Other DNA sequences in this specimen translate into the identical CDR3. The J gene is TRBJ1-6, the V gene TRBV14; D not certain. This CDR3 is built from 13 residues. The germline V gene encodes CDR1 SGHDN and CDR2 FVKESK. The ends were cut back, 2 bases at V and 8 bases at J, with 7 bases in the middle. For the CDR3, the DNA is TGTGCCAGCAGCCAACTGCTGGATTCACCCCTCCACTTT. This translates into CASSQLLDSPLHF.

This clone was seen a single time. The V and J genes are TRBV2 and TRBJ1-2; 8 nucleotides align to TRBD1. The CDR3 length is 14 residues. The junction had 11 bases not matched to a gene; V was cut back by 6 bases and J by 8 bases. Germline V gene sequence: CDR1 SNHLY, CDR2 FYNNEI. The CDR3 region is CASSPEGTGDGYTF. The CDR3 bases are TGTGCCAGCAGCCCTGAAGGGACAGGTGACGGCTACACCTTC.

The chain joins TRBV19 to TRBJ2-7, with 9 bases that match TRBD2. The germline gives CDR1 LNHDA, CDR2 SQIVND (reference sequence). V was pared by 4 bases and J by 4 bases, with 5 bases of the junction left unmatched. The CDR3 loop spans 14 amino acids. The CDR3 DNA reads TGTGCCAGTAGTAGTGCTAGCGGGGCTTACGAGCAGTACTTC. It specifies CASSSASGAYEQYF.

The chain carries TRBV25-1 and TRBJ2-1; D possibly corresponds to TRBD1 (6 bases). CDR1 is MGHDK, CDR2 SYGVNS, per germline. The CDR3 is 14 amino acids. The V end lost 8 bases, the J end lost 9 bases, and 20 bases lay between the germline ends. CDR3 sequence (DNA): TGTGCCAGCTCAGTCAGGGGCGCCTACGTTGAGCAGTTCTTC. It codes for CASSVRGAYVEQFF.

The CDR3 nucleotides are TGTGCCTGGAGTCCCGGACTAGCGGGGGGGCCGTCCCCGTATTTT. As protein: CAWSPGLAGGPSPYF. The rearrangement uses TRBV30 and TRBJ2-3; 15 bases map to TRBD2. This CDR3 spans 15 amino acids. Trimming cost V 2 bases and J 14 bases; bases outside gene matches: 11. Germline assignment: CDR1 GTSNPN and CDR2 SVGIG (reference sequence).

This chain connects TRBV4-1 to TRBJ1-2, with 11 positions matching TRBD1. CDR3 length equals 16 residues. The V gene's germline CDR1 is MGHRA and CDR2 YSYEKL. Trimming took 1 base from V and 1 from J; bases not matched to a gene: 2. The CDR3 loop is CASSQAGTGGNYGYTF. The CDR3 DNA is TGCGCCAGCAGCCAAGCAGGGACAGGGGGTAACTATGGCTACACCTTC.

V is TRBV6-1 and J is TRBJ1-5; TRBD1 might be the D (6 bases). Germline CDR1 and CDR2: MNHNS and SASEGT. This CDR3 region has 15 residues. V lost 2 bases and J lost 4, with 12 bases in between. As DNA, the CDR3 is TGTGCCAGCAGTGAAATGTTGCAGGGGAATCAGCCCCAGCATTTT. Its translation is CASSEMLQGNQPQHF.

The V call is TRBV30, the J call TRBJ1-5; tentatively, D is TRBD1 (5 bases). The CDR3 is 13 residues long. The V and J ends lost 0 bases and 5 bases respectively, with 8 bases between them. Germline loops: CDR1 GTSNPN, CDR2 SVGIG (reference sequence). DNA for the CDR3: TGTGCCTGGAGTGTAGGGACCGATCAGCCCCAGCATTTT. Protein product: CAWSVGTDQPQHF.

The chain links TRBV6-2 or TRBV6-3 to TRBJ1-1; 10 bases are shared with TRBD1. Germline V gene data show CDR1 as MNHEY and CDR2 as SVGEGT. CDR3 length: 16 residues. V shed 2 bases, J shed 7 bases, and the junction held 10 bases outside the gene matches. The CDR3 loop reads CASSYPRQGARSEAFF. The CDR3 DNA reads as TGTGCCAGCAGTTACCCAAGACAGGGGGCGAGGAGTGAAGCTTTCTTT.

The chain uses TRBV5-3 and TRBJ2-3; TRBD2 matches at 9 bases. Being an ORF, TRBV5-3 has a function that is uncertain. The CDR3 runs 17 residues. V gave up 0 bases and J gave up 4 bases; unmatched junction bases: 9. Here the CDR3 reads CARSLEGPSGVADTQYF. CDR3 nucleotides: TGTGCCAGAAGCTTGGAGGGGCCTAGCGGGGTAGCAGATACGCAGTATTTT.

This rearrangement joins TRBV30 to TRBJ1-6; perhaps TRBD1 as D (5 bases). The CDR3 is 13 residues long. The germline gives CDR1 GTSNPN, CDR2 SVGIG (reference sequence). Trimming pared 0 bases from V and 5 bases from J, leaving 5 bases between. CDR3 nucleotide sequence: TGTGCCTGGAGTGTACAGGATAATTCACCCCTCCACTTT. This translates into CAWSVQDNSPLHF.

The rearrangement links TRBV6-6 to TRBJ1-2; perhaps TRBD1 as D (5 bases). This CDR3 contains 14 residues. Germline assignment: CDR1 MNHNY and CDR2 SVGAGI (reference sequence). V dropped 0 bases and J dropped 8 bases, with 13 bases sitting between them. CDR3 residues: CASSYSPGKVGYTF. CDR3 sequence (DNA): TGTGCCAGCAGTTACTCTCCAGGGAAGGTCGGCTACACCTTC.

CDR3 coding DNA: TGTGCCAGCAGCTTAAGTTCTGGCACTAACTATGGCTACACCTTC. Amino acid sequence: CASSLSSGTNYGYTF. J is TRBJ1-2 and V is TRBV7-2; no clear D. Germline V CDR1 and CDR2: SGHTA, FQGNSA. CDR3 length: 15 amino acids. The ends were cut back, 2 bases at V and 0 bases at J, with 10 bases in the middle.

This chain links TRBV6-5 with TRBJ1-3; D might be TRBD1 (6 bases). Germline V gene data show CDR1 as MNHEY and CDR2 as SVGAGI. V lost 5 bases, J lost 4 bases, and 12 bases lay in between. CDR3 length equals 14 residues. The CDR3 DNA reads TGTGCCAGCAGTACCGAAGGGGGAGGAAACACCATATATTTT. Protein sequence: CASSTEGGGNTIYF.